This TCR beta chain is drawn from a study of Ad26.COV2.S vaccination and SARS-CoV-2 variants. About the study: Administration of Ad26.COV2.S was intramuscular, either once or twice 56 days apart. Study-wide results and caveats: A substantial breadth of spike-specific CD8+ and CD4+ T cell responses after vaccination has been reported.

Notes on this clone: No antigen is known for it.

Sample treatment: 15 to 20 received Ad26.COV2.S at low or high dose, single or two shots; about five received placebo; per-sample allocation not given. Sample collection was performed on day 63 after the first vaccine or placebo injection. Cohort 1b enrolled adults aged 18-55 years in Boston. V lost 3 bases and J 7 bases, leaving 15 bases between the germline ends. The CDR3 runs to 14 residues. Germline CDR1 is KGHSH and CDR2 is LQKENI. TCRdb keeps only in-frame clones here, not all; method: immunoSEQ multiplex PCR. This sample has 250,000 to 300,000 clones; about 87% occur once, and the top ten carry roughly 3.5%.

V and J are TRBV18 and TRBJ1-2; unclear D gene. The sequences come from peripheral blood, collected in a trial of Ad26.COV2.S vaccine versus placebo. The receptor was derived from a person between 18 and 65 years old who received the Ad26.COV2.S COVID-19 vaccine or a placebo. The CDR3 DNA sequence: TGTGCCAGCTCACCGGGTACCCGGGAGTTTGGCTACACCTTC. Translated, it gives CASSPGTREFGYTF.